Listed below are T cell receptor beta chains from one sample, sequenced in a study of cytomegalovirus exposure and HLA in healthy donors. Assay: immunoSEQ multiplex PCR; the TCRdb copy retains only in-frame clones and omits some. In the table there are approximately 76,000 clones, roughly 94% of which are singletons. The sequenced sample was PBMCs. These receptors originate from a woman aged 18-29 years in good health and CMV-seropositive. CDR3s leave out the opening cysteine and the closing phenylalanine or tryptophan.

cdr3_aa j_call v_call
ASSFSGQGHREAF TRBJ1-1 TRBV7-2
ASRRGGAQPQH TRBJ1-5 TRBV27
ASCYRGELAKNIQY TRBJ2-4 TRBV28
ASSTWDRNTEAF TRBJ1-1 TRBV7-6
ASSTRVNTEAF TRBJ1-1 TRBV5-6
ASSPPIRGTEAF TRBJ1-1 TRBV5-1
ASSSPRVYGYT TRBJ1-2 TRBV28
ASSSPGLAGEQY TRBJ2-7 TRBV28
ASSEWRDDNQPQH TRBJ1-5 TRBV2
ASSFVLAGTDTQY TRBJ2-3 TRBV7-9
ASSGIRGETQY TRBJ2-5 TRBV19
ASSQEIWGAYEQY TRBJ2-7 TRBV4-3
ASSQDRRAETQY TRBJ2-5 TRBV4-3
ASTLDRATEKLF TRBJ1-4 TRBV6-6
ASSGPRIGTF TRBJ1-1 TRBV11-2
ASSPYSTNEKLF TRBJ1-4 TRBV28
ASSTTGGRYSNQPQH TRBJ1-5 TRBV2
ASSSQGGVLSYEQY TRBJ2-7 TRBV5-1
ASSRGGGSSYEQY TRBJ2-7 TRBV7-3
ASRAGVVEQY TRBJ2-7 TRBV6-5
ASRRTGTGNTEAF TRBJ1-1 TRBV6-6
ASSQDQPSGTDTQY TRBJ2-3 TRBV4-2
ASSEEVGGPHSTDTQY TRBJ2-3 TRBV6-1
ASSSHPGEGTDTQY TRBJ2-3 TRBV7-2
ASSADRHNQPQH TRBJ1-5 TRBV5-6
ASSSQGALNEKLF TRBJ1-4 TRBV5-6
ASSLDSFAYGYT TRBJ1-2 TRBV5-1
ASSLVAGGSNQPQH TRBJ1-5 TRBV7-2
ASSAGGTGELF TRBJ2-2 TRBV25-1
ASSTTRSVF TRBJ2-1 TRBV28
ASRTIDRAYEQY TRBJ2-7 TRBV6-1
AWSVLRTGVYEQY TRBJ2-7 TRBV30
ASSLESGGTEAF TRBJ1-1 TRBV5-1
ASSLTEGGYMNTEAF TRBJ1-1 TRBV7-9
AREQGWDTGELF TRBJ2-2 TRBV6-4
ASSSPGGGRNTEAF TRBJ1-1 TRBV5-1
ASSIGGQGVSTEAF TRBJ1-1 TRBV19
ASSPLAGPSPDTQY TRBJ2-3 TRBV18
ASLQAEAF TRBJ1-1 TRBV2
AWRSRGRVDTGELF TRBJ2-2 TRBV30
ASSPRGQGRGGYT TRBJ1-2 TRBV13
ASDRDRAGEQF TRBJ2-1 TRBV2
SVEDRIGDTEAF TRBJ1-1 TRBV29-1
ASSLDLRTGIIQY TRBJ2-4 TRBV27
ASSWGTAHGETQY TRBJ2-5 TRBV5-1
ASSLVPGPGTEAF TRBJ1-1 TRBV7-2
ASSDGSDTGELF TRBJ2-2 TRBV6-4
ASSQSRQGGYRADNEQF TRBJ2-1 TRBV4-2
ASRGRDTQY TRBJ2-3 TRBV2
ASSLLDPTYEQY TRBJ2-7 TRBV28
ASSREYETQY TRBJ2-5 TRBV5-4
ASSVTSVASYEQY TRBJ2-7 TRBV5-1
ASSEAVRRAEQF TRBJ2-1 TRBV2
ASSLAEGNYGYT TRBJ1-2 TRBV5-1
ASSLASGGPTDTQY TRBJ2-3 TRBV11-3
ASSDGLDTDTQY TRBJ2-3 TRBV2